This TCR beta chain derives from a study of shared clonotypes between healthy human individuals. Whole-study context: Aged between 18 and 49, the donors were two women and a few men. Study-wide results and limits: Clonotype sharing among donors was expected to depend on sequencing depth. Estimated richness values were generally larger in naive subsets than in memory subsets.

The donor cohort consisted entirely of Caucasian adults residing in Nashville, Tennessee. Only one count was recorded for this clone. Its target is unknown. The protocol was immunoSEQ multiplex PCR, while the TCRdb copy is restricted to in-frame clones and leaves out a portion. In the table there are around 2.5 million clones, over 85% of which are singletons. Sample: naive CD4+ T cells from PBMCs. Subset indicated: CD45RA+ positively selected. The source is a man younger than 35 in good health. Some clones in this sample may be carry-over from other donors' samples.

Here the CDR3 DNA reads TGTGCCAGCAGCGCACGACAGGTCCAAGAGACCCAGTACTTC. Residues: CASSARQVQETQYF. This sequence joins TRBV7-9 and TRBJ2-5; weak D call: TRBD1 (6 bases). The V gene's germline CDR1 is SEHNR and CDR2 FQNEAQ (reference sequence). The length of the CDR3 is 14 residues. With 5 bases removed from V and 1 base from J, the gap between germline ends came to 11 bases. The full variable domain, its missing parts supplied by reference TRBV7-9 and TRBJ2-5, is DTGVSQNPRHKITKRGQNVTFRCDPISEHNRLYWYRQTLGQGPEFLTYFQNEAQLEKSRLLSDRFSAERPKGSFSTLEIQRTEQGDSAMYLCASSARQVQETQYFGPGTRLLVL.